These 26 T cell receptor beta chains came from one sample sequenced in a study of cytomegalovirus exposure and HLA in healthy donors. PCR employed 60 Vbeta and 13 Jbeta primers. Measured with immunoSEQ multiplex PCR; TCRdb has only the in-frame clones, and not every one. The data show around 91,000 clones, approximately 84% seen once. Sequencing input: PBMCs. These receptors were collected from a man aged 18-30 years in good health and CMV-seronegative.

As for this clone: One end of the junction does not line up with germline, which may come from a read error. Here the CDR3 reads CASSLGPGLREGYEQYF. In DNA form, the CDR3 reads TGTGCTAGCAGCTTAGGTCCCGGTTTGCGGGAGGGCTACGAGCAGTACTTC. The chain combines TRBV7-7 with TRBJ2-7, with TRBD2 identical over 9 bases. Per germline, CDR1 SSHAT and CDR2 FNYEAQ (reference sequence). The CDR3 is 17 amino acids.

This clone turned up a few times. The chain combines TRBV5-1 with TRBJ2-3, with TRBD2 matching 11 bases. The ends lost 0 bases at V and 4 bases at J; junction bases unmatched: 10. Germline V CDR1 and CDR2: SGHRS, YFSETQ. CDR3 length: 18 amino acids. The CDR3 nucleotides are TGCGCCAGCAGCTTGGCCATAGCGGGAGGGCCGAGGTCAGATACGCAGTATTTT. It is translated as CASSLAIAGGPRSDTQYF.

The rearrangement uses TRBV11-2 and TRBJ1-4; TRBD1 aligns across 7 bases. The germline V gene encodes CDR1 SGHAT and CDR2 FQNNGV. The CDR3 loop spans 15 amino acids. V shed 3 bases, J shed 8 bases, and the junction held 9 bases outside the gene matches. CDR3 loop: CASSLLGGVDEKLFF. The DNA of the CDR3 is TGTGCCAGCAGCTTGCTAGGGGGCGTCGACGAAAAACTGTTTTTT. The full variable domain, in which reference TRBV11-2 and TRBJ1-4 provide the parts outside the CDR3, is EAGVAQSPRYKIIEKRQSVAFWCNPISGHATLYWYQQILGQGPKLLIQFQNNGVVDDSQLPKDRFSAERLKGVDSTLKIQPAKLEDSAVYLCASSLLGGVDEKLFFGSGTQLSVL.

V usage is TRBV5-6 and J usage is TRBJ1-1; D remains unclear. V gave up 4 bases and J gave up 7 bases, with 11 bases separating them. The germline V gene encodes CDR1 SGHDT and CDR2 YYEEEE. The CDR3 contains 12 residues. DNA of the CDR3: TGTGCCAGCAGCCTCCCCCTCGGTGAAGCTTTCTTT. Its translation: CASSLPLGEAFF.

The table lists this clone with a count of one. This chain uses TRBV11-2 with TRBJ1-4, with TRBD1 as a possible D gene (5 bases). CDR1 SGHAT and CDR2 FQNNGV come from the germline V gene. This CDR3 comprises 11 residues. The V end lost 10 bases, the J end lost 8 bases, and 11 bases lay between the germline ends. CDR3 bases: TGTGCCACGGTCCGGGGGGAAAAACTGTTTTTT. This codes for CATVRGEKLFF.

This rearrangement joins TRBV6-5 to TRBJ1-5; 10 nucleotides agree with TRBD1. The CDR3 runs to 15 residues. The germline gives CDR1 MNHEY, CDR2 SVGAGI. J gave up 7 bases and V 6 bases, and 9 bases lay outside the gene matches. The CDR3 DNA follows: TGTGCCAGCAGCCGGTATGGGGACAGGGGACAGCCCCAGCATTTT. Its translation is CASSRYGDRGQPQHF.

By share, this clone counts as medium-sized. As DNA, the CDR3 is TGTGCCAGCAGTGACGTTGCGGACACCTACAATGAGCAGTTCTTC. It translates to CASSDVADTYNEQFF. This chain uses TRBV6-4 with TRBJ2-1; tentatively, D is TRBD1 (5 bases). Germline loops: CDR1 MRHNA, CDR2 SNTAGT. The CDR3 covers 15 residues. Trimming took off 2 bases at V and 2 bases at J, with 10 bases between the two ends.

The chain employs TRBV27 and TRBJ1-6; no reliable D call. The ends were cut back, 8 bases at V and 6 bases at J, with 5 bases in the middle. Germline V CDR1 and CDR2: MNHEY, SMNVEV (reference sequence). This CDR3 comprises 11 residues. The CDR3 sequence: CASFGNSPLHF. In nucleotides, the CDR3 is TGTGCCAGCTTCGGTAATTCACCCCTCCACTTT.

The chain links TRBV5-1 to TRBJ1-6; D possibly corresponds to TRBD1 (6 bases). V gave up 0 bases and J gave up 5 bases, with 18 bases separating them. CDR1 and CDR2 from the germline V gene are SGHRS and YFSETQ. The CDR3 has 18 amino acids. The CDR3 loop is CASSLGPPDRSDNSPLHF. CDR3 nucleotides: TGCGCCAGCAGCTTGGGTCCCCCGGACAGATCGGATAATTCACCCCTCCACTTT.

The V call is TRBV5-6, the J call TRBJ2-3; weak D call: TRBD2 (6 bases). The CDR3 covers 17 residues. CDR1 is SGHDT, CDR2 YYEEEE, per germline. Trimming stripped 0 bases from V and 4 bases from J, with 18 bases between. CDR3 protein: CASSLAPAGSLPDTQYF. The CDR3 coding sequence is TGTGCCAGCAGCTTGGCCCCTGCCGGGAGTCTCCCAGATACGCAGTATTTT. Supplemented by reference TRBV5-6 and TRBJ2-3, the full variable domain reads DAGVTQSPTHLIKTRGQQVTLRCSPKSGHDTVSWYQQALGQGPQFIFQYYEEEERQRGNFPDRFSGHQFPNYSSELNVNALLLGDSALYLCASSLAPAGSLPDTQYFGPGTRLTVL.

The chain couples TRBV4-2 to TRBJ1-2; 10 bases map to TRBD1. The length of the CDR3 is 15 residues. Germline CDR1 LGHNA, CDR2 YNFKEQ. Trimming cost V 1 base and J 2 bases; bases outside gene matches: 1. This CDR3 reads CASSQGTGGNYGYTF. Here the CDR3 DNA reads TGTGCCAGCAGCCAAGGGACAGGGGGAAACTATGGCTACACCTTC.

CDR3 in amino acids: CASSYRTGGTYGYTF. Written as DNA, the CDR3 is TGTGCCAGCAGTTACCGGACAGGGGGCACCTATGGCTACACCTTC. This rearrangement joins TRBV6-5 to TRBJ1-2; 11 bases are a match to TRBD1. V shed 2 bases, J shed 4 bases, and the junction held 3 bases outside the gene matches. CDR3 length equals 15 residues. Germline CDR1 and CDR2: MNHEY and SVGAGI.

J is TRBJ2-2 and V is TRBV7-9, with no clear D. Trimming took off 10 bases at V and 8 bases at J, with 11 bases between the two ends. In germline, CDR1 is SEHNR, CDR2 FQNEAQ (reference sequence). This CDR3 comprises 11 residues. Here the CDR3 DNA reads TGTGCCACCCCAACTTCGGGGGAGCTGTTTTTT. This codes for CATPTSGELFF.

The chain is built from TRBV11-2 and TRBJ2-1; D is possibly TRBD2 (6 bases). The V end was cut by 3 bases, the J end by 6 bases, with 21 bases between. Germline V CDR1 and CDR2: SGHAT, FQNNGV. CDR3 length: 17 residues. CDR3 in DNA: TGTGCCAGCAGCTTCCTGCTCACCACCCCCGGGGGCAATGAGCAGTTCTTC. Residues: CASSFLLTTPGGNEQFF.

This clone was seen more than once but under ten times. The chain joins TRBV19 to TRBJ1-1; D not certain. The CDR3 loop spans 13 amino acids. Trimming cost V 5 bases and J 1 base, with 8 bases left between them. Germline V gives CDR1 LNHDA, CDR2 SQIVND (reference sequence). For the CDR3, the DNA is TGTGCCAGTAGTTCGACATGGAACACTGAAGCTTTCTTT. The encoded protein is CASSSTWNTEAFF. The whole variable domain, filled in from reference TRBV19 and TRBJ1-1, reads DGGITQSPKYLFRKEGQNVTLSCEQNLNHDAMYWYRQDPGQGLRLIYYSQIVNDFQKGDIAEGYSVSREKKESFPLTVTSAQKNPTAFYLCASSSTWNTEAFFGQGTRLTVV.

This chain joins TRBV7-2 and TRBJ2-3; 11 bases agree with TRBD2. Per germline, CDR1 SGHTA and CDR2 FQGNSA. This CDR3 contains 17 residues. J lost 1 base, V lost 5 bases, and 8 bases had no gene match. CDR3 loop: CASSISAGLAGTDTQYF. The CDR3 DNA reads TGTGCCAGCAGCATCTCCGCGGGACTAGCGGGCACAGATACGCAGTATTTT. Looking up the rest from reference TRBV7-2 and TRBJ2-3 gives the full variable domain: GAGVSQSPSNKVTEKGKDVELRCDPISGHTALYWYRQSLGQGLEFLIYFQGNSAPDKSGLPSDRFSAERTGGSVSTLTIQRTQQEDSAVYLCASSISAGLAGTDTQYFGPGTRLTVL.

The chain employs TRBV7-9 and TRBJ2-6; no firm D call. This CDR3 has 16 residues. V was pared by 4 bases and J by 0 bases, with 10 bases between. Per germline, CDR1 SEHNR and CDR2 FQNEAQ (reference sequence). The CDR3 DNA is TGTGCCAGCAGCTCCCGACTGCTCTCTGGGGCCAACGTCCTGACTTTC. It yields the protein CASSSRLLSGANVLTF. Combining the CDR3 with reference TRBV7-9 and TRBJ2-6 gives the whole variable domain DTGVSQNPRHKITKRGQNVTFRCDPISEHNRLYWYRQTLGQGPEFLTYFQNEAQLEKSRLLSDRFSAERPKGSFSTLEIQRTEQGDSAMYLCASSSRLLSGANVLTFGAGSRLTVL.

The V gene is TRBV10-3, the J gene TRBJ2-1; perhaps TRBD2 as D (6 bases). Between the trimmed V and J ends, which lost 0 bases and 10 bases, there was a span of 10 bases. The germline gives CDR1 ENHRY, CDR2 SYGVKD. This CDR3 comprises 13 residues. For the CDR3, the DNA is TGTGCCATCAGTGAGTCGAACCTAGCGGAGCAGTTCTTC. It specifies CAISESNLAEQFF.

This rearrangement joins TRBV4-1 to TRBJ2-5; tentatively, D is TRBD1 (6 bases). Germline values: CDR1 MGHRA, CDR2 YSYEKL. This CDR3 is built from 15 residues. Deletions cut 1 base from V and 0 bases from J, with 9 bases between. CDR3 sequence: CASSQGTVYQETQYF. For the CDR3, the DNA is TGCGCCAGCAGCCAAGGGACAGTGTACCAAGAGACCCAGTACTTC.

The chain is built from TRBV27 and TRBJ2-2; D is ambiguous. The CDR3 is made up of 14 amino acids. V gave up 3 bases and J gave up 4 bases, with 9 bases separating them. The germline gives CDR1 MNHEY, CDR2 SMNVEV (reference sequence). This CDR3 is CASSLHLLTGELFF. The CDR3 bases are TGTGCCAGCAGTTTGCACTTACTCACCGGGGAGCTGTTTTTT.

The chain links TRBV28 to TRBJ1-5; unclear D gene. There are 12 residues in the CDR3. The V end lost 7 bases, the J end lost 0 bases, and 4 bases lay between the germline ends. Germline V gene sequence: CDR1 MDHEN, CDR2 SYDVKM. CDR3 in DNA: TGTGCCAGCACGTATAGCAATCAGCCCCAGCATTTT. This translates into CASTYSNQPQHF.

CDR3 amino acids: CASSLENSGAYEQYF. CDR3 DNA: TGCGCCAGCAGCTTGGAGAATAGCGGAGCCTACGAGCAGTACTTC. The chain joins TRBV5-1 to TRBJ2-7; TRBD2 is a possible D gene (6 bases). The germline V gene encodes CDR1 SGHRS and CDR2 YFSETQ. V was shortened by 0 bases and J by 2 bases, with 12 bases between the two germline ends. There are 15 residues in the CDR3.

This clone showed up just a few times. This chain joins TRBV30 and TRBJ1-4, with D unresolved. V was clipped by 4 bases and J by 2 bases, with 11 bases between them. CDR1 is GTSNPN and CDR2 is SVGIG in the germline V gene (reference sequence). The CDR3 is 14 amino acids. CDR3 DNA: TGTGCCTGGACCTACAGCTCCACTAATGAAAAACTGTTTTTT. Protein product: CAWTYSSTNEKLFF.

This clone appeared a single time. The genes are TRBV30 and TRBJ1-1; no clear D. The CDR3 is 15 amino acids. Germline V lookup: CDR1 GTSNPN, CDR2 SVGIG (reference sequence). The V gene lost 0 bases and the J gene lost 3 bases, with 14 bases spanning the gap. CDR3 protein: CAWSVLPLRDTEAFF. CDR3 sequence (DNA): TGTGCCTGGAGTGTACTGCCCCTGCGGGACACTGAAGCTTTCTTT.

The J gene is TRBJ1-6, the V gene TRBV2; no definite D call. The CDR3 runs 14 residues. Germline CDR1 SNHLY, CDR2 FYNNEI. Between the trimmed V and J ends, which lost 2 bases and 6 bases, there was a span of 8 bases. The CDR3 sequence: CASSELGSNSPLHF. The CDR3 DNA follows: TGTGCCAGCAGTGAACTTGGCTCTAATTCACCCCTCCACTTT.

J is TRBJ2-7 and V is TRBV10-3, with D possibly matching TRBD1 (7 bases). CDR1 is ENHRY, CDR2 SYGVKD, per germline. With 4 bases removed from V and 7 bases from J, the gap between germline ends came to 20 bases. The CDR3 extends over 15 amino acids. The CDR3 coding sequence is TGTGCCATCAGTGCCCCAGGGGGGCCCTCGGGGGAGCAGTACTTC. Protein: CAISAPGGPSGEQYF.